A selection of T cell receptor beta chains follows, all from one sample in a study of cytomegalovirus exposure and HLA in healthy donors. Sequencing was performed with immunoSEQ multiplex PCR; in TCRdb, only in-frame clones are kept and a portion is missing. The sample includes 150,000 to 180,000 clones, roughly 74% seen only once; the top ten take over 2.5%. Input material: PBMCs. The receptors were gathered from a man between 18 and 35 years old in good health and CMV-seronegative. Each CDR3 is given with its conserved first and last residue. D genes are given only for firm matches. Clone sizes are given selectively: once, few, many, or a class where the clone is expanded.

size,D,V,J,CDR3,DNA
.,.,TRBV28,TRBJ1-1,CASIPVGAPMNTEAFF,TGTGCCAGCATCCCCGTAGGGGCCCCCATGAACACTGAAGCTTTCTTT
.,.,TRBV5-1,TRBJ1-6,CASSLDSPHNSPLHF,TGCGCCAGCAGCTTGGACAGTCCCCATAATTCACCCCTCCACTTT
.,.,TRBV19,TRBJ2-2,CASSHPTKDQLGPTGELFF,TGTGCCAGTAGTCATCCAACCAAAGATCAGTTGGGGCCCACCGGGGAGCTGTTTTTT
.,TRBD1,TRBV7-9,TRBJ2-1,CASSTLQGAAYNEQFF,TGTGCCAGCAGCACCTTACAGGGGGCTGCCTACAATGAGCAGTTCTTC
.,.,TRBV7-8,TRBJ2-3,CASSLLGAPSTDTQYF,TGTGCCAGCAGCTTATTGGGCGCCCCTAGCACAGATACGCAGTATTTT
.,.,TRBV6-5,TRBJ2-3,CASSKRTREDTQYF,TGTGCCAGCAGTAAGCGGACTCGTGAGGATACGCAGTATTTT
.,.,TRBV28,TRBJ1-5,CASSLETWPQHF,TGTGCCAGCAGTTTAGAAACATGGCCCCAGCATTTT
.,TRBD1,TRBV5-1,TRBJ1-1,CASSKGTGDTEAFF,TGCGCCAGCAGCAAGGGGACAGGGGACACTGAAGCTTTCTTT
.,TRBD1,TRBV5-5,TRBJ2-2,CASSLPPTQGQTGELFF,TGTGCCAGCAGCCTACCCCCGACACAGGGGCAAACCGGGGAGCTGTTTTTT
.,.,TRBV4-1,TRBJ1-6,CASSQESGYSPLHF,TGCGCCAGCAGCCAAGAGAGTGGTTATTCACCCCTCCACTTT
.,.,TRBV6-5,TRBJ1-1,CASSYGARETEAFF,TGTGCCAGCAGTTATGGAGCGCGGGAGACTGAAGCTTTCTTT
.,.,TRBV19,TRBJ1-1,CASSIQGWGTEAFF,TGTGCCAGTAGTATTCAGGGTTGGGGCACTGAAGCTTTCTTT
once,.,TRBV9,TRBJ2-2,CASSDKKGHPMGGELFF,TGTGCCAGCAGCGACAAGAAGGGACACCCTATGGGCGGGGAGCTGTTTTTT
.,.,TRBV19,TRBJ1-1,CASTFRVKLNTEAFF,TGTGCCAGTACCTTTCGGGTGAAGTTGAACACTGAAGCTTTCTTT